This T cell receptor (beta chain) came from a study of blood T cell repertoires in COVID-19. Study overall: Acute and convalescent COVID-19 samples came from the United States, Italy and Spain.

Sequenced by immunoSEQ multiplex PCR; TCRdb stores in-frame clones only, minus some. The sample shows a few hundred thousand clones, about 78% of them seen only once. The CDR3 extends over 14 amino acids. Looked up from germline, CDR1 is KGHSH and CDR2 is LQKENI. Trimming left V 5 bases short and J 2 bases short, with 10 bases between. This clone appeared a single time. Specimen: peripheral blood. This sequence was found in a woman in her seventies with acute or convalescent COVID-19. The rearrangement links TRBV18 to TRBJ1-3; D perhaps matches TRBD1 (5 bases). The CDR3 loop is CASSVDRTGNTIYF. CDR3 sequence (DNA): TGTGCCAGCTCAGTTGACAGAACTGGAAACACCATATATTTT.